The entry that follows covers one T cell receptor (beta chain) sequence. No antigen is known for it. The length of the CDR3 is 14 residues. Trimming left V 4 bases short and J 2 bases short, with 11 bases between. The germline V gene has CDR1 MNHEY and CDR2 SVGAGI. The study drew donors from healthy Caucasian individuals in Russia aged roughly 6 to 100. These data belong to a study of blood T cells in healthy people across ages. Study at large: Capture by template switching was about one barcoded beta molecule per two T cells. General observations from the study: Per-million-T-cell TCR beta diversity fell roughly linearly with age.

A J-beta primer mix and a sample-barcoded 5' primer were used in a second PCR of roughly 7 to 12 cycles. TCRdb re-called the 5' RACE reads through MiXCR, storing one row per CDR3 protein. The profile shows around 900,000 distinct CDR3 sequences, under 35% of them singletons. This chain connects TRBV6-5 to TRBJ1-2, with D maybe TRBD1 (5 bases). This clonotype was obtained from an elderly woman in good health. Sequenced: blood. CDR3 loop: CASSSGTLNYGYTF. The CDR3 coding sequence is TGTGCCAGCAGTTCCGGGACGTTAAACTATGGCTACACCTTC.